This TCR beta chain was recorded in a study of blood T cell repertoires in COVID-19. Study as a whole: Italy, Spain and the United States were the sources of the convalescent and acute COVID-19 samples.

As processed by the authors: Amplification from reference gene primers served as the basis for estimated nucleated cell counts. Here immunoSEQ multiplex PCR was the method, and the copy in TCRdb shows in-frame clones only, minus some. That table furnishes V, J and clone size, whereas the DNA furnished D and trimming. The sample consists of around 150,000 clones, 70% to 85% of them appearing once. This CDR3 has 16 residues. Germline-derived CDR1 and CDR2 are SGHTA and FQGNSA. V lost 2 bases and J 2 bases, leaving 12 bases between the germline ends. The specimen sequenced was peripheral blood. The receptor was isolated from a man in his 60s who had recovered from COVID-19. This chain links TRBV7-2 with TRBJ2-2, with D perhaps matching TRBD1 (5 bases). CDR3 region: CASSLFPRGNTGELFF. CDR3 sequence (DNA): TGTGCCAGCAGCTTATTCCCTAGGGGAAACACCGGGGAGCTGTTTTTT.